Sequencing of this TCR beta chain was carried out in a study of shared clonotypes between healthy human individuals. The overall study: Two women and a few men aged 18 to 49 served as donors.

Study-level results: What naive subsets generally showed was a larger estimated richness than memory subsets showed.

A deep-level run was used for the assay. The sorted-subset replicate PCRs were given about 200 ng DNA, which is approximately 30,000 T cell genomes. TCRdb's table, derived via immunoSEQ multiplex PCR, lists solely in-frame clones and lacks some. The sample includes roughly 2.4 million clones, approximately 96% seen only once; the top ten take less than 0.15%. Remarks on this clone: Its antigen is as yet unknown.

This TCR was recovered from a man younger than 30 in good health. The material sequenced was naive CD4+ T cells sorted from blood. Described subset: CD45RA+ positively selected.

CDR3 DNA sequence: TGTGCCAGCAGTGCCGACCCCTCCTACGAGCAGTACTTC. This sequence encodes CASSADPSYEQYF. The V and J genes are TRBV27 and TRBJ2-7; D remains ambiguous. Trimming cost V 5 bases and J 0 bases, with 8 bases left between them. Germline loops: CDR1 MNHEY, CDR2 SMNVEV (reference sequence). This CDR3 contains 13 residues.